This T cell receptor (beta chain) was recovered during a study of Graves' ophthalmopathy and Graves' hyperthyroidism. Researchers took RNA transcripts and amplified TCR beta CDR3 regions from them. Following a first-round RT-PCR that used HTBI primers, a second-round multiplex PCR was carried out. TCRdb fed the multiplex PCR reads into MiXCR, producing one record per CDR3 protein. The top ten hold about 40% of the sample, which has roughly 700,000 distinct CDR3 sequences, roughly 40% seen once. This clonotype was seen ten or more times. The clonotype comes from an adult man with Graves' ophthalmopathy. The sample taken for sequencing was peripheral blood.

CDR3 DNA sequence: TGTGCCAGCAGCGCGGACAGGGTTGGTGAAGCTTTCTTT. The encoded protein is CASSADRVGEAFF. V gene TRBV7-8 combines with J gene TRBJ1-1; the match to TRBD1 covers 8 bases. The CDR3 spans 13 residues. Germline assignment: CDR1 SGHVS and CDR2 FQNEAQ. The junction had 6 bases not matched to a gene; V was cut back by 5 bases and J by 7 bases.